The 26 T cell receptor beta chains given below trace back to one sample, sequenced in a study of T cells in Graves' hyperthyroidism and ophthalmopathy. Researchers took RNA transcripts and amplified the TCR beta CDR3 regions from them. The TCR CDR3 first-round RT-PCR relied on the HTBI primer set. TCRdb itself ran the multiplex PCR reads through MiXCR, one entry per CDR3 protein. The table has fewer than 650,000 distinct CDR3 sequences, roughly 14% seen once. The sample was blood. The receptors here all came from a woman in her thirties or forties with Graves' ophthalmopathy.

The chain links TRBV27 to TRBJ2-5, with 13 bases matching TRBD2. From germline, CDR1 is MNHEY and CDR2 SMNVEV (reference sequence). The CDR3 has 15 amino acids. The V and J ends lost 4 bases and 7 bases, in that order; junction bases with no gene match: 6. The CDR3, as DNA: TGTGCCAGCAGTTCCCGGACTAGCGGGGGAGGGACCCAGTACTTC. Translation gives CASSSRTSGGGTQYF.

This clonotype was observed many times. The CDR3: CASSYGPPGQINYTGELFF. The DNA for the CDR3 is TGTGCCAGCAGTTACGGTCCCCCGGGACAGATCAATTACACCGGGGAGCTGTTTTTT. This chain uses TRBV6-2 or TRBV6-3 with TRBJ2-2; 7 nucleotides line up with TRBD1. In germline, CDR1 is MNHEY, CDR2 SVGEGT. This CDR3 region has 19 residues. The V segment lost 2 bases and the J segment 3 bases; nucleotides outside the gene matches: 15.

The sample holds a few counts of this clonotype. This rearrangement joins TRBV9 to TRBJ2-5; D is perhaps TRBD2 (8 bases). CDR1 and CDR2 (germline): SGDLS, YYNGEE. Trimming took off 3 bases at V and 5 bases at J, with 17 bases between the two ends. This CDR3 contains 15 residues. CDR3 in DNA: TGTGCCAGCAGCGGGTCGGGAGGGGGCATGGAGACCCAGTACTTC. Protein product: CASSGSGGGMETQYF.

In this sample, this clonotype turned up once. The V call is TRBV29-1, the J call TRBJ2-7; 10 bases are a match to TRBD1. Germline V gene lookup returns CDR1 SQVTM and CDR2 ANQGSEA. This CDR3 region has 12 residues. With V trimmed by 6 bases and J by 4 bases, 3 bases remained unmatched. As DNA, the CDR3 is TGCAGCGTAGGGGACAGGGGTTACGAGCAGTACTTC. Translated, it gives CSVGDRGYEQYF.

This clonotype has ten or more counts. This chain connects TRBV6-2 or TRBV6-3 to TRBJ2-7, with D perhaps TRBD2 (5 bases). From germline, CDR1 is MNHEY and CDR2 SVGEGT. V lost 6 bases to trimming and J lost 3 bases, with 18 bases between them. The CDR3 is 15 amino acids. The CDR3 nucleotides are TGTGCCAGCAGACCGGGGAACGCAATTAACTACGAGCAGTACTTC. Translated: CASRPGNAINYEQYF.

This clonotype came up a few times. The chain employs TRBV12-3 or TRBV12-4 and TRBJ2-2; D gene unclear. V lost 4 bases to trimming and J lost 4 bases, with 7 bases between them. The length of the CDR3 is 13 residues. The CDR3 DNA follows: TGTGCCAGCAGTTCGAAACCCACCGGGGAGCTGTTTTTT. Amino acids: CASSSKPTGELFF.

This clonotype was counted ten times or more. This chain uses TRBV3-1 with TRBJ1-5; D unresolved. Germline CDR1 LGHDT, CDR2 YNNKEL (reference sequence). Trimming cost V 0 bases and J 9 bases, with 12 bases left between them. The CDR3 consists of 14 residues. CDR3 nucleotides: TGTGCCAGCAGCCAAGATCCTGCCCGTTGGCCCCAGCATTTT. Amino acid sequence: CASSQDPARWPQHF.

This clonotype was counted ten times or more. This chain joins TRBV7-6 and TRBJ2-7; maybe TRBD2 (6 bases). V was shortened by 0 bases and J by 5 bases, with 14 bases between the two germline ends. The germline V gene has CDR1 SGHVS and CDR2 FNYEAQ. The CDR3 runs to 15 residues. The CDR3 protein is CASSLAGYGGNEQYF. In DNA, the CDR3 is TGTGCCAGCAGCTTAGCAGGGTACGGAGGGAACGAGCAGTACTTC.

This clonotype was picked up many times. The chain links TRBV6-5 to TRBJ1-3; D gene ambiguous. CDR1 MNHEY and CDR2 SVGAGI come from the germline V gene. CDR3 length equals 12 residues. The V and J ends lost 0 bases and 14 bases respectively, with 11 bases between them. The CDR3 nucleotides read TGTGCCAGCAGTTACTCGTCAGTGGCTCTATATTTT. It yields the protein CASSYSSVALYF.

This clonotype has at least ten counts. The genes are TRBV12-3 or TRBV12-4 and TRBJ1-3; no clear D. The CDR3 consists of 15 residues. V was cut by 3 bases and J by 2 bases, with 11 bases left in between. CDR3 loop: CASSLNGVAGNTIYF. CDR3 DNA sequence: TGTGCCAGCAGTTTGAATGGGGTAGCTGGAAACACCATATATTTT.

The CDR3 sequence: CASSINRQTYEQYF. CDR3 nucleotides: TGTGCCAGTAGTATAAACCGACAAACCTACGAGCAGTACTTC. The chain employs TRBV19 and TRBJ2-7; D remains ambiguous. Trimming left V 2 bases short and J 2 bases short, with 10 bases between. Germline V gives CDR1 LNHDA, CDR2 SQIVND (reference sequence). The CDR3 covers 14 residues. The full variable domain, rest sourced from reference TRBV19 and TRBJ2-7, is DGGITQSPKYLFRKEGQNVTLSCEQNLNHDAMYWYRQDPGQGLRLIYYSQIVNDFQKGDIAEGYSVSREKKESFPLTVTSAQKNPTAFYLCASSINRQTYEQYFGPGTRLTVT.

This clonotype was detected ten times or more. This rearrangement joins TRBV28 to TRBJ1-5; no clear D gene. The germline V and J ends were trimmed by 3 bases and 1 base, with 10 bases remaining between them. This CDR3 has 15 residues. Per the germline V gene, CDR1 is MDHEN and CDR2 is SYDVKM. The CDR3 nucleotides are TGTGCCAGCAGTTTGGGTGGATTCAGCAATCAGCCCCAGCATTTT. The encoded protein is CASSLGGFSNQPQHF.

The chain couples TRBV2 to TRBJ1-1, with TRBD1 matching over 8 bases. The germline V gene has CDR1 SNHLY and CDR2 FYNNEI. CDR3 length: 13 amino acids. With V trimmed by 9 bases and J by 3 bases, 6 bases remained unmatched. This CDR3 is CASSGGEDTEAFF. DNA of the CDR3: TGTGCCAGTTCAGGGGGCGAGGACACTGAAGCTTTCTTT.

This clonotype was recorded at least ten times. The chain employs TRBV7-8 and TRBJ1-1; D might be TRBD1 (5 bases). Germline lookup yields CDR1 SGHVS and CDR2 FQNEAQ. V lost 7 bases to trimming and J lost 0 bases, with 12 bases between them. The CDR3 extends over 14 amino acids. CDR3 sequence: CASIPGHLNTEAFF. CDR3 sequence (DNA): TGTGCCAGCATCCCTGGACATCTGAACACTGAAGCTTTCTTT.

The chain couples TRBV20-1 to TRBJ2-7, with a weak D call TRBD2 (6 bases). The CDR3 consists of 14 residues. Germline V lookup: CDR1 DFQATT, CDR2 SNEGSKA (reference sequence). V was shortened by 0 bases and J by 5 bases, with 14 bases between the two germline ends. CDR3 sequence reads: CSARDGGSYNEQYF. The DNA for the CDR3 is TGCAGTGCTAGAGATGGAGGGAGCTATAACGAGCAGTACTTC.

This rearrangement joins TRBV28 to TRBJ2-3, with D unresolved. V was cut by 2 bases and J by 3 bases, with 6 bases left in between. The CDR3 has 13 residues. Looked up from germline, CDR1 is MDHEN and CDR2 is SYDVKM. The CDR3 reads CASSLISTDTQYF. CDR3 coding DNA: TGTGCCAGCAGTTTAATTTCGACAGATACGCAGTATTTT.

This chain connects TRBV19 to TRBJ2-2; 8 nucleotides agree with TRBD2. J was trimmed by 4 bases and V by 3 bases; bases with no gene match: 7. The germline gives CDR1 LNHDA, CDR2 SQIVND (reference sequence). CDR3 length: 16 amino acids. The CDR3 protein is CASSIFQRERTGELFF. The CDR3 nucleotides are TGTGCCAGTAGTATCTTCCAGCGGGAGCGCACCGGGGAGCTGTTTTTT.

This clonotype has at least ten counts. The CDR3 DNA sequence: TGCGCCAGCAGCATGACAGCCTTCCAAGAGACCCAGTACTTC. This gives the protein CASSMTAFQETQYF. The chain joins TRBV5-1 to TRBJ2-5; possible D gene TRBD1, 5 bases. The CDR3 consists of 14 residues. V lost 4 bases, J lost 1 base, and 11 bases lay in between. The germline V gene encodes CDR1 SGHRS and CDR2 YFSETQ. Combining the CDR3 with reference TRBV5-1 and TRBJ2-5 gives the whole variable domain KAGVTQTPRYLIKTRGQQVTLSCSPISGHRSVSWYQQTPGQGLQFLFEYFSETQRNKGNFPGRFSGRQFSNSRSEMNVSTLELGDSALYLCASSMTAFQETQYFGPGTRLLVL.

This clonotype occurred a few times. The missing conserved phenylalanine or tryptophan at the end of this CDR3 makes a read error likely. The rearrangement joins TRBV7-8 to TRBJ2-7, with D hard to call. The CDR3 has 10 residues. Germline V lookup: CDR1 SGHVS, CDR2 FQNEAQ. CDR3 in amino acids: CGRMGGEQYS. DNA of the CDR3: TGTGGACGGATGGGTGGCGAGCAGTACTCC.

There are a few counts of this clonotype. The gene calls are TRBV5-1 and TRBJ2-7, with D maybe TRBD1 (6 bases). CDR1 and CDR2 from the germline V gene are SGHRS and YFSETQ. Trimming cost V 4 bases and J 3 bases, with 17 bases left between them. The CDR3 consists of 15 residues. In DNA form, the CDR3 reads TGCGCCAGCAGCCTAACAGGGAGTGATCACTACGAGCAGTACTTC. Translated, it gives CASSLTGSDHYEQYF.

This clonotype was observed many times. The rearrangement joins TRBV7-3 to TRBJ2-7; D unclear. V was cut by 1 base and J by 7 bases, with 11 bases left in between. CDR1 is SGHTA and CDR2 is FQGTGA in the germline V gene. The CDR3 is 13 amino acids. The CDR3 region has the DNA TGTGCCAGCAGCTTAAGGCCTGGAACAGAGCAGTACTTC. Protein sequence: CASSLRPGTEQYF.

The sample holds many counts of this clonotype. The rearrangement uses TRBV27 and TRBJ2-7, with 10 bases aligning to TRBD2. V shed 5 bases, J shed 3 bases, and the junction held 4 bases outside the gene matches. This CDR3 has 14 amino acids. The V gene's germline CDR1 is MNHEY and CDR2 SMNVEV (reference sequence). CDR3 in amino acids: CASSASGSFYEQYF. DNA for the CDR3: TGTGCCAGCAGTGCTAGCGGGAGCTTCTACGAGCAGTACTTC.

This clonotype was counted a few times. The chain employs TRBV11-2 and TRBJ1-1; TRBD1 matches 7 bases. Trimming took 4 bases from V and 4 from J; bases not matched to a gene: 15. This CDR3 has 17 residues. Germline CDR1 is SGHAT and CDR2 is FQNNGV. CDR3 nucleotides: TGTGCCAGCAGCTCCCCAGGAGTGAGGGGGCGGGGCACTGAAGCTTTCTTT. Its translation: CASSSPGVRGRGTEAFF. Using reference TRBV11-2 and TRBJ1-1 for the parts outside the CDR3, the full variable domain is EAGVAQSPRYKIIEKRQSVAFWCNPISGHATLYWYQQILGQGPKLLIQFQNNGVVDDSQLPKDRFSAERLKGVDSTLKIQPAKLEDSAVYLCASSSPGVRGRGTEAFFGQGTRLTVV.

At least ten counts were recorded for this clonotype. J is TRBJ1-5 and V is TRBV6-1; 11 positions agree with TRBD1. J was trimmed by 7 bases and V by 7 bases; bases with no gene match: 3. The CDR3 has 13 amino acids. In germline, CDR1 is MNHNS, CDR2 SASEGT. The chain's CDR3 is CASTGTGGQPQHF. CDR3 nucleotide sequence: TGTGCCAGCACCGGGACAGGGGGACAGCCCCAGCATTTT.

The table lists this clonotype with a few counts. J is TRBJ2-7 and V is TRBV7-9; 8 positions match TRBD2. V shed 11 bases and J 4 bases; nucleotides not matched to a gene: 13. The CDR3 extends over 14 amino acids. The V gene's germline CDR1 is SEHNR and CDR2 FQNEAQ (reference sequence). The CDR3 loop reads CAGQWAGGHYEQYF. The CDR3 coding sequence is TGTGCCGGGCAGTGGGCGGGAGGTCATTACGAGCAGTACTTC.

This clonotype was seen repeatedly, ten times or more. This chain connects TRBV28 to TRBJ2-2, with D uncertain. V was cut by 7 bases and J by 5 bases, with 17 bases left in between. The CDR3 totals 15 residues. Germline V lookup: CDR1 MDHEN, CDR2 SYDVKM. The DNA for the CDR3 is TGTGCCAGCACCGACGTCAATGTGGGGACCGGGGAGCTGTTTTTT. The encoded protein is CASTDVNVGTGELFF. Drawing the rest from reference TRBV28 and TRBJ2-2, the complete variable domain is DVKVTQSSRYLVKRTGEKVFLECVQDMDHENMFWYRQDPGLGLRLIYFSYDVKMKEKGDIPEGYSVSREKKERFSLILESASTNQTSMYLCASTDVNVGTGELFFGEGSRLTVL.